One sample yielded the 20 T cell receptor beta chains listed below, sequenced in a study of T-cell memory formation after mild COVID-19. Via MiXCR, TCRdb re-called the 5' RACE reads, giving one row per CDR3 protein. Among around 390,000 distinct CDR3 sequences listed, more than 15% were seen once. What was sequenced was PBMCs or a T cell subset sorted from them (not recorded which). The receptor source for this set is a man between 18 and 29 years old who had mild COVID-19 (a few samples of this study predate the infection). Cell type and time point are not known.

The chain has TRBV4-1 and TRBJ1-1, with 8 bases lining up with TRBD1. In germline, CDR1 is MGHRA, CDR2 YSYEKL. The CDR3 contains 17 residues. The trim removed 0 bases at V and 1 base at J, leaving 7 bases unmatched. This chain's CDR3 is CASSQDDGGTGNTEAFF. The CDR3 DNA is TGCGCCAGCAGCCAAGATGACGGCGGGACAGGGAACACTGAAGCTTTCTTT.

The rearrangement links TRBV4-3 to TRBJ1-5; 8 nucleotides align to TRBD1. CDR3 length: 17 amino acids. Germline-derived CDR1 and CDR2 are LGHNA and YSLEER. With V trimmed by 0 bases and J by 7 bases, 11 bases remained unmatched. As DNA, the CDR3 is TGCGCCAGCAGCCAAGACCCGACAGGGGCGGGGGAGCAGCCCCAGCATTTT. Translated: CASSQDPTGAGEQPQHF.

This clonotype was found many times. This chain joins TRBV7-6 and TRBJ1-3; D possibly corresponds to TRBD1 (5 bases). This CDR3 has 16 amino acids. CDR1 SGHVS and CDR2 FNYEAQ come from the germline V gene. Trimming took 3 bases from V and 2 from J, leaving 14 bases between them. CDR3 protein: CASSFGQGRTGNTIYF. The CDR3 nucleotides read TGTGCCAGCAGCTTTGGGCAGGGAAGGACTGGAAACACCATATATTTT.

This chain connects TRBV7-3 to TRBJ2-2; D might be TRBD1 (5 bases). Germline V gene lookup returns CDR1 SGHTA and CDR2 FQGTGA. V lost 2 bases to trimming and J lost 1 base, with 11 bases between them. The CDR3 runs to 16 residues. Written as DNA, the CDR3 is TGTGCCAGCAGCTTACAAGGGGCAGGGAACACCGGGGAGCTGTTTTTT. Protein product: CASSLQGAGNTGELFF.

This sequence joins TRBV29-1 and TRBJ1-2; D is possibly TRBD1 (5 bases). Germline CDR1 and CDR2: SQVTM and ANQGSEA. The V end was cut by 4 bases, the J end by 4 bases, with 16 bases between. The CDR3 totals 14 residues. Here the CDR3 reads CSVVTGDYFYGYTF. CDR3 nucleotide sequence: TGCAGCGTTGTAACCGGGGACTACTTCTATGGCTACACCTTC.

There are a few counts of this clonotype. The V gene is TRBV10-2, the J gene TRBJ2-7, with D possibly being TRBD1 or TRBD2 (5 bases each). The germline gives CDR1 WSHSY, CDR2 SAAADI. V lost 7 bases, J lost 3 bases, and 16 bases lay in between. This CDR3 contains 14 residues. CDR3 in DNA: TGCGCCAGCATGAATAAGAGGGACGGCTACGAGCAGTACGTC. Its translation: CASMNKRDGYEQYV.

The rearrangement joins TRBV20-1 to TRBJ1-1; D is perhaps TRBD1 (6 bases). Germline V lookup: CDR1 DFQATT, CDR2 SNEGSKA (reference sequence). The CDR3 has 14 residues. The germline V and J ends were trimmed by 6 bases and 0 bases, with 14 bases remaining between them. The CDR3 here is CSAETSGVNTEAFF. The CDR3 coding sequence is TGCAGTGCAGAGACCTCAGGGGTGAACACTGAAGCTTTCTTT.

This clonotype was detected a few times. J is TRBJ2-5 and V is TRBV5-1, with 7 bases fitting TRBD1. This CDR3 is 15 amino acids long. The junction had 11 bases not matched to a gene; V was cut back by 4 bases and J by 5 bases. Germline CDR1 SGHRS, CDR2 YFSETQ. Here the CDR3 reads CASSPGTVPRETQYF. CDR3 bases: TGCGCCAGCAGCCCGGGGACAGTTCCCAGGGAGACCCAGTACTTC.

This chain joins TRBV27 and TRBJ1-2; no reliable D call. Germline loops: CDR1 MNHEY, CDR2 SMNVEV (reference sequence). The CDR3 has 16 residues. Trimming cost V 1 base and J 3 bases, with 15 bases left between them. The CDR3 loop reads CASSLYRSDGYYGYTF. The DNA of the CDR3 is TGTGCCAGCAGTTTATACCGCAGCGACGGATACTATGGCTACACCTTC.

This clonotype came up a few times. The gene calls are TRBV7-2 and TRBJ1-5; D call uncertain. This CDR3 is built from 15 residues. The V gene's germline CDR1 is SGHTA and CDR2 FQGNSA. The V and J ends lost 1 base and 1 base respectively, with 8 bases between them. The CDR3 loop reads CASSLVPESNQPQHF. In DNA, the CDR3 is TGTGCCAGCAGCTTAGTGCCAGAGAGCAATCAGCCCCAGCATTTT. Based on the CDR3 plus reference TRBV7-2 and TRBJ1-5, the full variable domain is GAGVSQSPSNKVTEKGKDVELRCDPISGHTALYWYRQSLGQGLEFLIYFQGNSAPDKSGLPSDRFSAERTGGSVSTLTIQRTQQEDSAVYLCASSLVPESNQPQHFGDGTRLSIL.

CDR3 region: CASRKGTSYEQYF. DNA of the CDR3: TGCGCCAGCAGGAAAGGGACATCCTACGAGCAGTACTTC. The chain combines TRBV4-1 with TRBJ2-7; a weak D match, TRBD1 (6 bases). V was trimmed by 6 bases and J by 1 base, leaving 10 bases between them. CDR1 and CDR2 (germline): MGHRA, YSYEKL. This CDR3 is 13 amino acids long.

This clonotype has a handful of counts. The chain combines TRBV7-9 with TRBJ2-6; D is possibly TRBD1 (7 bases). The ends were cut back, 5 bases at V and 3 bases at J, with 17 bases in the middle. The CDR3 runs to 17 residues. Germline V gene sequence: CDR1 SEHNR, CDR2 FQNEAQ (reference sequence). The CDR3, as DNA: TGTGCCAGCAGCCCGACCCCAGGGGGACTTGGGGCCAACGTCCTGACTTTC. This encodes CASSPTPGGLGANVLTF. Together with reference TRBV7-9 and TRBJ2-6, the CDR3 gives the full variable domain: DTGVSQNPRHKITKRGQNVTFRCDPISEHNRLYWYRQTLGQGPEFLTYFQNEAQLEKSRLLSDRFSAERPKGSFSTLEIQRTEQGDSAMYLCASSPTPGGLGANVLTFGAGSRLTVL.

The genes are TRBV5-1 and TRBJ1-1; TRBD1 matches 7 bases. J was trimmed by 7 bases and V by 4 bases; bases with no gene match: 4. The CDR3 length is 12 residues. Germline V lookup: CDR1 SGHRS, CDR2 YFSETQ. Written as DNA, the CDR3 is TGCGCCAGCAGCCCAGGGACAGATGAAGCTTTCTTT. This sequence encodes CASSPGTDEAFF.

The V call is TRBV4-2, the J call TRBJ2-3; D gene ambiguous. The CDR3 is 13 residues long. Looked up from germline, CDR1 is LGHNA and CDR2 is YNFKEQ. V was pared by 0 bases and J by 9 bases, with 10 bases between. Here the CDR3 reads CASSQDSGGTQYF. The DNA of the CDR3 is TGTGCCAGCAGCCAAGATTCCGGTGGAACGCAGTATTTT.

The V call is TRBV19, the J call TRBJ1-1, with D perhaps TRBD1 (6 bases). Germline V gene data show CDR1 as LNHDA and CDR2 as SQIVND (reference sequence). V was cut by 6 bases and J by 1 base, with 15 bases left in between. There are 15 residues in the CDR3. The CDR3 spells CASRGGDTSNTEAFF. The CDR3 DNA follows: TGTGCCAGTAGGGGGGGGGACACCTCGAACACTGAAGCTTTCTTT.

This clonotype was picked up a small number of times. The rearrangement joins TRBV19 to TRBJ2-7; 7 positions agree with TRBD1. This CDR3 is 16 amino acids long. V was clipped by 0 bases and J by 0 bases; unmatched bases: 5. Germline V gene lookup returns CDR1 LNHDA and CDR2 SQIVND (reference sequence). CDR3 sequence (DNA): TGTGCCAGTAGTATAGATGGGACAGCTTCCTCCTACGAGCAGTACGTC. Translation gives CASSIDGTASSYEQYV.

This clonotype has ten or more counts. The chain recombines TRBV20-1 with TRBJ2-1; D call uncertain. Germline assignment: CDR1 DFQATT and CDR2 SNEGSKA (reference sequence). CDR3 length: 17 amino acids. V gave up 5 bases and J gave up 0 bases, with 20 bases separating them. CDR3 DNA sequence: TGCAGTGCTCCTCCCAAACCCAGTGTCAGCTCCTACAATGAGCAGTTCTTC. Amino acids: CSAPPKPSVSSYNEQFF.

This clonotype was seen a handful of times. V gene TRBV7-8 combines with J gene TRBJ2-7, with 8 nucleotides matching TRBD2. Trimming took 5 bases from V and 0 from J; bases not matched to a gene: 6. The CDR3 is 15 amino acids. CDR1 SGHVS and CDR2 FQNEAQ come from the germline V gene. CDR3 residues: CASSVTGGGSYEQYV. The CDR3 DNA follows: TGTGCCAGCAGCGTTACCGGGGGGGGCTCCTACGAGCAGTACGTC.

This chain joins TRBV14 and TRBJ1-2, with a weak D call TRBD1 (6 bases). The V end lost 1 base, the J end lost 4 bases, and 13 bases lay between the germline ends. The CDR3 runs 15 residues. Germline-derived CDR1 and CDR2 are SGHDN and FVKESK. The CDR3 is CASSQGTVPFYGYTF. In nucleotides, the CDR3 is TGTGCCAGCAGCCAAGGGACAGTCCCCTTCTATGGCTACACCTTC.

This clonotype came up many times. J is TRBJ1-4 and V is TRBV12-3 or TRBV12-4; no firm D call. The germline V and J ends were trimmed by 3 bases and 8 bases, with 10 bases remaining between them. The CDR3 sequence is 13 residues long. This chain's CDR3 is CASSFVDREKLFF. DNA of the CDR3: TGTGCCAGCAGTTTCGTCGATCGGGAAAAACTGTTTTTT.